A single sample gave rise to the 18 T cell receptor beta chains below, sequenced in a study of cytomegalovirus exposure and HLA in healthy donors. Vbeta (60) and Jbeta (13) primers were used in the PCR. Here immunoSEQ multiplex PCR was the method, and the copy in TCRdb shows in-frame clones only, minus some. The sample has under 170,000 clones, 75% to 85% seen once. Sequenced sample: PBMCs. The receptors come from a human donor in good health.

This chain joins TRBV6-5 and TRBJ1-1; tentative D call: TRBD1 (6 bases). The V and J ends lost 0 bases and 12 bases respectively, with 17 bases between them. Germline values: CDR1 MNHEY, CDR2 SVGAGI. This CDR3 spans 14 amino acids. The CDR3 region is CASSYSGGEGKSFF. As DNA, the CDR3 is TGTGCCAGCAGTTACTCAGGGGGAGAGGGGAAATCTTTCTTT.

The V call is TRBV20-1, the J call TRBJ2-4, with D tentatively TRBD2 (5 bases). The V and J ends lost 6 bases and 14 bases respectively, with 14 bases between them. The CDR3 length is 10 residues. CDR1 is DFQATT, CDR2 SNEGSKA, per germline (reference sequence). DNA of the CDR3: TGCAGTGCCACACAGACTATAGAGTACTTC. Its protein is CSATQTIEYF.

This chain uses TRBV30 with TRBJ1-1; no clear D. Trimming shortened V by 2 bases and J by 4 bases, and 11 bases separated the two germline ends. CDR1 is GTSNPN and CDR2 is SVGIG in the germline V gene (reference sequence). This CDR3 comprises 13 residues. CDR3 nucleotide sequence: TGTGCCTGGAGTCGGGGAATATCCACTGAAGCTTTCTTT. Encoded protein: CAWSRGISTEAFF.

The chain couples TRBV12-2 to TRBJ2-2; the table's D call, TRBD1, was not checked against the DNA. TRBV12-2 is deemed a pseudogene. CDR3 length: 17 amino acids. The CDR3 protein is CASRRPPGAGATGELFF. As DNA, the CDR3 is TGTGCAAGTCGCCGACCCCCAGGCGCAGGGGCTACCGGGGAGCTGTTTTTT.

This chain links TRBV25-1 with TRBJ2-3; 9 bases agree with TRBD2. The V segment lost 2 bases and the J segment 5 bases; nucleotides outside the gene matches: 2. The CDR3 extends over 14 amino acids. Germline-derived CDR1 and CDR2 are MGHDK and SYGVNS. The CDR3 bases are TGTGCCAGCAGTGAAGGGCGGGGGGGAGATACGCAGTATTTT. It encodes CASSEGRGGDTQYF. The complete variable domain, with remaining parts taken from reference TRBV25-1 and TRBJ2-3, reads EADIYQTPRYLVIGTGKKITLECSQTMGHDKMYWYQQDPGMELHLIHYSYGVNSTEKGDLSSESTVSRIRTEHFPLTLESARPSHTSQYLCASSEGRGGDTQYFGPGTRLTVL.

V gene TRBV5-1 combines with J gene TRBJ2-2, with TRBD1 as a possible D gene (5 bases). V was pared by 0 bases and J by 6 bases, with 9 bases between. CDR1 is SGHRS, CDR2 YFSETQ, per germline. This CDR3 contains 14 residues. The CDR3 DNA follows: TGCGCCAGCAGCTTGGAGGACAACCCCGGGGAGCTGTTTTTT. It yields the protein CASSLEDNPGELFF.

This chain uses TRBV7-2 with TRBJ2-7; TRBD2 matches 9 bases. Germline trimming cut 3 bases from V and 7 bases from J; bases unmatched to any gene: 10. CDR1 is SGHTA and CDR2 is FQGNSA in the germline V gene. This CDR3 region has 15 residues. The CDR3 is CASSLLAGNPTEQYF. The CDR3 nucleotides are TGTGCCAGCAGCTTGCTAGCGGGAAACCCTACGGAGCAGTACTTC.

This chain connects TRBV7-9 to TRBJ1-1; 8 bases are shared with TRBD1. The CDR3 contains 14 residues. V shed 4 bases, J shed 6 bases, and the junction held 7 bases outside the gene matches. Germline values: CDR1 SEHNR, CDR2 FQNEAQ (reference sequence). The CDR3 DNA reads as TGTGCCAGCAGCTCACCGACAGGGGTGGCTGAAGCTTTCTTT. It is translated as CASSSPTGVAEAFF.

This clone was counted between two and nine times. The chain is built from TRBV28 and TRBJ2-5, with 9 bases lining up with TRBD2. The CDR3 spans 17 residues. The V gene's germline CDR1 is MDHEN and CDR2 SYDVKM. The V and J ends lost 5 bases and 2 bases, in that order; junction bases with no gene match: 12. The CDR3 DNA reads as TGTGCCAGCAGTCCGTCCGGGACTAGCAGACAACAAGAGACCCAGTACTTC. This codes for CASSPSGTSRQQETQYF.

The gene calls are TRBV5-4 and TRBJ2-1; 10 bases are shared with TRBD1. V trimming: 4 bases; J trimming: 2 bases; junction bases outside the gene matches: 3. Germline lookup yields CDR1 SGHNT and CDR2 YYREEE (reference sequence). The CDR3 has 15 amino acids. The CDR3 DNA reads TGTGCCAGCAGCGAAGGACAGGGGGCCTACAATGAGCAGTTCTTC. It codes for CASSEGQGAYNEQFF.

The chain has TRBV2 and TRBJ2-1, with TRBD2 matching 8 bases. Germline assignment: CDR1 SNHLY and CDR2 FYNNEI. This CDR3 has 16 residues. V gave up 5 bases and J gave up 1 base; unmatched junction bases: 7. The chain's CDR3 is CASSRGLAGSYNEQFF. The DNA of the CDR3 is TGTGCCAGCAGTCGAGGACTAGCCGGGTCCTACAATGAGCAGTTCTTC.

V gene TRBV4-3 combines with J gene TRBJ1-5; D remains ambiguous. V lost 0 bases, J lost 3 bases, and 9 bases lay in between. The CDR3 length is 15 residues. The germline V gene has CDR1 LGHNA and CDR2 YSLEER. CDR3 sequence: CASSQEQSPNQPQHF. The CDR3 DNA reads TGCGCCAGCAGCCAAGAACAGAGCCCCAATCAGCCCCAGCATTTT.

This chain connects TRBV7-7 to TRBJ2-3; maybe TRBD2 (6 bases). The CDR3 has 15 amino acids. Germline V gives CDR1 SSHAT, CDR2 FNYEAQ (reference sequence). Trimming cost V 5 bases and J 0 bases, with 12 bases left between them. The CDR3 region has the DNA TGTGCCAGCAGCCCAGGACTACCTAGCACAGATACGCAGTATTTT. Translating gives CASSPGLPSTDTQYF.

This clone came up a few times. This CDR3 reads CASSLSGAGNTIYF. In DNA, the CDR3 is TGTGCCAGCAGCTTATCCGGAGCTGGAAACACCATATATTTT. This sequence joins TRBV7-6 and TRBJ1-3; D not certain. V was shortened by 2 bases and J by 2 bases, with 7 bases between the two germline ends. The CDR3 is 14 residues long. Germline V CDR1 and CDR2: SGHVS, FNYEAQ.

J is TRBJ2-7 and V is TRBV14; possible D gene TRBD1, 5 bases. Trimming removed 0 bases at V and 2 bases at J, with 14 bases between. Germline values: CDR1 SGHDN, CDR2 FVKESK. CDR3 length: 16 amino acids. This CDR3 reads CASSQDLPRDPYEQYF. CDR3 nucleotides: TGTGCCAGCAGCCAAGATTTACCCAGGGATCCCTACGAGCAGTACTTC.

A note on this clone: This same CDR3 is encoded by further DNA sequences in the sample. This sequence joins TRBV7-6 and TRBJ2-7; unclear D gene. Per germline, CDR1 SGHVS and CDR2 FNYEAQ. Trimming removed 0 bases at V and 2 bases at J, with 5 bases between. There are 13 residues in the CDR3. The DNA of the CDR3 is TGTGCCAGCAGCTTAGCCTCTGCCTACGAGCAGTACTTC. Its protein is CASSLASAYEQYF.

The chain links TRBV28 to TRBJ1-2; D not certain. Germline V gene lookup returns CDR1 MDHEN and CDR2 SYDVKM. The CDR3 consists of 14 residues. The V end lost 5 bases, the J end lost 1 base, and 11 bases lay between the germline ends. The CDR3: CASSSPPVNYGYTF. DNA of the CDR3: TGTGCCAGCAGTAGCCCACCGGTTAACTATGGCTACACCTTC.

This chain links TRBV5-5 with TRBJ1-2, with TRBD1 identical over 10 bases. The CDR3 is made up of 16 amino acids. The V and J ends lost 4 bases and 4 bases, in that order; junction bases with no gene match: 10. The germline V gene has CDR1 SGHKS and CDR2 YYEKEE (reference sequence). Written as DNA, the CDR3 is TGTGCCAGCAGCGCAAGAACCGGGACAGGGGCCTATGGCTACACCTTC. Its translation: CASSARTGTGAYGYTF.